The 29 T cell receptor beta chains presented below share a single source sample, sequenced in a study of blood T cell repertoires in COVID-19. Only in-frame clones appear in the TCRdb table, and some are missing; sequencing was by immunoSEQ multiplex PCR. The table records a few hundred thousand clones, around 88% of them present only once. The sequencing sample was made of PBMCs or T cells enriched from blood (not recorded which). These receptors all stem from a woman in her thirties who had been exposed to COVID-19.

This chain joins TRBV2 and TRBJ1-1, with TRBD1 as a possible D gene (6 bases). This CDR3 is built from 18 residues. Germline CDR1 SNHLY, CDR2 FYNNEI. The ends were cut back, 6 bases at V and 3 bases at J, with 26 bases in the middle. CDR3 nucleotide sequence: TGTGCCAGCAGGTTGGGAACAGGGATCCGACGGACGGACACTGAAGCTTTCTTT. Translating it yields CASRLGTGIRRTDTEAFF.

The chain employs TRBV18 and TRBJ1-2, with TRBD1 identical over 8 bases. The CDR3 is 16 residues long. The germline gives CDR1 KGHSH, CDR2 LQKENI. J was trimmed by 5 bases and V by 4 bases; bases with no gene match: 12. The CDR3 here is CASSRTVGTGLYGYTF. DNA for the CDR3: TGTGCCAGCTCACGAACCGTAGGGACAGGACTTTATGGCTACACCTTC.

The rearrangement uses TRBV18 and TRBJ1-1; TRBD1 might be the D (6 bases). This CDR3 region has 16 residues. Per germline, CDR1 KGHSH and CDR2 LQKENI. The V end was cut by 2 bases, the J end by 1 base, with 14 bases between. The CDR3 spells CASSPRQESKNTEAFF. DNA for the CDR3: TGTGCCAGCTCACCAAGACAGGAGTCGAAGAACACTGAAGCTTTCTTT.

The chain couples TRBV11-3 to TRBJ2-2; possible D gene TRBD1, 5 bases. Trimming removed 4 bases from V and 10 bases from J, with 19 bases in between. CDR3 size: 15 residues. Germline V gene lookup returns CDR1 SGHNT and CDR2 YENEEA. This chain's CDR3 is CASSSDPGRAQELFF. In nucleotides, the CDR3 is TGTGCCAGCAGCTCTGACCCGGGCAGGGCGCAGGAGCTGTTTTTT.

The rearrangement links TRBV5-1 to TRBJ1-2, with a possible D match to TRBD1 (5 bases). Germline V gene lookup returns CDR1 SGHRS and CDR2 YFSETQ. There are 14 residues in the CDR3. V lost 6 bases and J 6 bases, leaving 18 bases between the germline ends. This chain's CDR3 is CASTTWGGSDGYTF. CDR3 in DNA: TGCGCCAGCACCACCTGGGGGGGGTCCGATGGCTACACCTTC.

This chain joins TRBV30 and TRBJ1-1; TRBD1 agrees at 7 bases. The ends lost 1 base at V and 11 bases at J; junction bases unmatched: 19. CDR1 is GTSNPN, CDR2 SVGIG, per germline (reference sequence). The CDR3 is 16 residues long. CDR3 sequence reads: CAWSGAFWAGGRGAFF. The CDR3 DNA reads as TGTGCCTGGAGTGGGGCCTTCTGGGCAGGAGGCAGGGGGGCTTTCTTT.

Written as DNA, the CDR3 is TGCAGTGCCACTTCGGGCTATGGCTACACCTTC. Translating it yields CSATSGYGYTF. V gene TRBV20-1 combines with J gene TRBJ1-2; no reliable D call. Germline CDR1 reads DFQATT; CDR2 reads SNEGSKA (reference sequence). V lost 6 bases and J 4 bases, leaving 9 bases between the germline ends. The CDR3 runs 11 residues.

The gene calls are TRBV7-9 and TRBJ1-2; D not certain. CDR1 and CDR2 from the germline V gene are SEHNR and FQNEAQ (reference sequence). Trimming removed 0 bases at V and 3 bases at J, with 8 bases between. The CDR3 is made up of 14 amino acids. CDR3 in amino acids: CASSLAAVYYGYTF. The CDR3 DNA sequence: TGTGCCAGCAGCTTAGCGGCGGTTTACTATGGCTACACCTTC.

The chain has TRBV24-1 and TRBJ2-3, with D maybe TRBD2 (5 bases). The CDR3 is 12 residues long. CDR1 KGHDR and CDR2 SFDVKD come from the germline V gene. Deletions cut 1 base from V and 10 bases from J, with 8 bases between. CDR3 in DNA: TGTGCCACCAGTGATTTTACGGAGGCGCAGTATTTT. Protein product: CATSDFTEAQYF.

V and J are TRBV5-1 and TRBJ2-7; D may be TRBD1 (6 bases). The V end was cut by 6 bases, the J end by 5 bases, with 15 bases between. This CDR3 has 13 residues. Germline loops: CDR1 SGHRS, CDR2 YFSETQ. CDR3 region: CASKEQGVDEQYF. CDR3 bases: TGCGCCAGCAAAGAACAGGGAGTGGACGAGCAGTACTTC.

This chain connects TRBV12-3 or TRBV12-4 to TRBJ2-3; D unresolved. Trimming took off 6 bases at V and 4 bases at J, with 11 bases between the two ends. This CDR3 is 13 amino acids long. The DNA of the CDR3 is TGTGCCAGCAGCCGAGTTGTCGCAGATACGCAGTATTTT. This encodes CASSRVVADTQYF.

The chain's CDR3 is CAIRPTGVDGYTF. The CDR3 bases are TGTGCCATCAGGCCGACAGGGGTTGATGGCTACACCTTC. J is TRBJ1-2 and V is TRBV10-3; 8 bases are a match to TRBD1. This CDR3 has 13 residues. V lost 6 bases, J lost 6 bases, and 6 bases stayed unmatched. The germline gives CDR1 ENHRY, CDR2 SYGVKD.

CDR3 coding DNA: TGTGCCAGCAGCTTAGCACAGGGCAGGAATGAGCAGTTCTTC. Protein sequence: CASSLAQGRNEQFF. The chain is built from TRBV7-3 and TRBJ2-1; possibly TRBD1 for D (6 bases). With 2 bases removed from V and 7 bases from J, the gap between germline ends came to 12 bases. This CDR3 contains 14 residues. Germline CDR1 SGHTA, CDR2 FQGTGA.

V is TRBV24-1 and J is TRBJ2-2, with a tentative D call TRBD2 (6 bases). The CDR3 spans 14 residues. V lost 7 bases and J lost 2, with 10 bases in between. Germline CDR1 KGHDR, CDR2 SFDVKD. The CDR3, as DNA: TGTGCCACCAGGGGCGGGGTAAACACCGGGGAGCTGTTTTTT. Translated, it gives CATRGGVNTGELFF.

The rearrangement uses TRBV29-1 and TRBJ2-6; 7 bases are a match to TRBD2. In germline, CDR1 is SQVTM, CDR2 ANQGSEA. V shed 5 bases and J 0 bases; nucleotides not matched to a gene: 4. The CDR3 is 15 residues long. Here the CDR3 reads CSVSGGFSGANVLTF. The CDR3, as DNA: TGCAGCGTTTCGGGAGGATTCTCTGGGGCCAACGTCCTGACTTTC.

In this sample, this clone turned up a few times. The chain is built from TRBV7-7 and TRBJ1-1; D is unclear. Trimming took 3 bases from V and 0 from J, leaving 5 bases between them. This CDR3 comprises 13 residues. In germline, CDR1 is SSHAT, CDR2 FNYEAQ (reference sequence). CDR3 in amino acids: CASSFQVNTEAFF. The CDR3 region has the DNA TGTGCCAGCAGCTTCCAGGTGAACACTGAAGCTTTCTTT.

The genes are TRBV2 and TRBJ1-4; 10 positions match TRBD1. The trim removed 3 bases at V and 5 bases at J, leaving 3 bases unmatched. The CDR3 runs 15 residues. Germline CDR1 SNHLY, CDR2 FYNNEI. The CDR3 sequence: CASSDDRGRNEKLFF. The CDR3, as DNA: TGTGCCAGCAGTGATGACAGGGGGCGCAATGAAAAACTGTTTTTT.

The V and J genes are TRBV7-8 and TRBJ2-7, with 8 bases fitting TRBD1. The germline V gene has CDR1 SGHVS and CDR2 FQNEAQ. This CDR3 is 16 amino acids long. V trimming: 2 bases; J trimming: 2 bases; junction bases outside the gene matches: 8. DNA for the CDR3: TGTGCCAGCAGCTTAATAGGCGGACAGGGCCCCTACGAGCAGTACTTC. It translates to CASSLIGGQGPYEQYF.

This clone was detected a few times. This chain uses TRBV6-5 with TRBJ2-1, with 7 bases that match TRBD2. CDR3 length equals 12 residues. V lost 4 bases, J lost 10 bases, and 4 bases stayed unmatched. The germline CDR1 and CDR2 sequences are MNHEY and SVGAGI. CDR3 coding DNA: TGTGCCAGCAGTTTAAGTAGCGGGGAGCAGTTCTTC. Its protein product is CASSLSSGEQFF.

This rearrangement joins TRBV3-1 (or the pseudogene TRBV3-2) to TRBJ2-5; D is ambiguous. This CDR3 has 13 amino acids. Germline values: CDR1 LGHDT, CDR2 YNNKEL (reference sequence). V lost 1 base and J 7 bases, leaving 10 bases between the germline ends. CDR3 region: CASSQGALSTQYF. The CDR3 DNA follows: TGTGCCAGCAGCCAAGGAGCTCTGTCGACCCAGTACTTC.

CDR3 amino acids: CASSARDRVGGELFF. Here the CDR3 DNA reads TGTGCCAGCAGTGCCCGGGACAGGGTTGGCGGGGAGCTGTTTTTT. This chain joins TRBV25-1 and TRBJ2-2, with 9 bases matching TRBD1. Unmatched junction bases numbered 7, after V lost 4 bases and J lost 7 bases. There are 15 residues in the CDR3. Germline CDR1 and CDR2: MGHDK and SYGVNS.

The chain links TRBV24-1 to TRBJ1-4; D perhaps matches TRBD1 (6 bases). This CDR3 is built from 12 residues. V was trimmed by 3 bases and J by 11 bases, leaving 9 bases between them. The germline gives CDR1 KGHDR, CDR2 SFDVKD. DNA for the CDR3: TGTGCCACCAGTGATGCTACAGGGAAACTGTTTTTT. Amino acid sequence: CATSDATGKLFF.

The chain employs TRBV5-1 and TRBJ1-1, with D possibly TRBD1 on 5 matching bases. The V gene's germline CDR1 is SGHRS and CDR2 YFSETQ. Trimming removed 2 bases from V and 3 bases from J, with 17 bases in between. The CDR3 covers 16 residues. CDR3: CASSFQGGDGYTEAFF. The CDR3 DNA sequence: TGCGCCAGCAGCTTCCAGGGAGGGGATGGGTACACTGAAGCTTTCTTT.

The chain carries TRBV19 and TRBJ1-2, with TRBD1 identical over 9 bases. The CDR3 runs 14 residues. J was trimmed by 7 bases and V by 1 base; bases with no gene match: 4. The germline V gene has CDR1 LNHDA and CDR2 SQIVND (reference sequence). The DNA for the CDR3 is TGTGCCAGTAGTATAGCCTACAGGGGGCTTGGCTACACCTTC. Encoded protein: CASSIAYRGLGYTF.

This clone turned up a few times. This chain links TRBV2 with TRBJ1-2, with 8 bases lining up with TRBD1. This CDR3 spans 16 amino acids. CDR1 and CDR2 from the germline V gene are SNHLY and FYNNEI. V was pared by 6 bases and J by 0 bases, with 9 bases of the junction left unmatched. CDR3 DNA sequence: TGTGCCAGCAGCCCGACAGGGGCCCTGTCTAACTATGGCTACACCTTC. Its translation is CASSPTGALSNYGYTF.

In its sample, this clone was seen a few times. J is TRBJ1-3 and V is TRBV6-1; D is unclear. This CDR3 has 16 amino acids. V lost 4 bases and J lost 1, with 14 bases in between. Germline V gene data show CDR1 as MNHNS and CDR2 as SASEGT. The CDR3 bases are TGTGCCAGCAGTGCGTCACTCATCGGGTCTGGAAACACCATATATTTT. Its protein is CASSASLIGSGNTIYF.

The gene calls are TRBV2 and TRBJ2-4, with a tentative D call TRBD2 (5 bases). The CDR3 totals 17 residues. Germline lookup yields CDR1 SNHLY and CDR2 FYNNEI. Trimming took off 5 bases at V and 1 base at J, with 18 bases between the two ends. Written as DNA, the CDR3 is TGTGCCAGCAGTAAAGGGTCGAGGGAGTTGGCCAAAAACATTCAGTACTTC. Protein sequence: CASSKGSRELAKNIQYF.

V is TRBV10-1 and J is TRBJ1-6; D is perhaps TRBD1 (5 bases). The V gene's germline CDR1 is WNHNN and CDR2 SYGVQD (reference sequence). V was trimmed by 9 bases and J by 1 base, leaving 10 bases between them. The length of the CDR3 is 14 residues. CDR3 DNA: TGCGCCAGTTCGGAGGGGTCCTATAATTCACCCCTCCACTTT. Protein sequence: CASSEGSYNSPLHF.

CDR3 in amino acids: CASSICPPASGGENEQFF. Written as DNA, the CDR3 is TGTGCCAGCAGCATCTGTCCCCCGGCTAGCGGGGGGGAGAATGAGCAGTTCTTC. The chain is built from TRBV21-1 and TRBJ2-1; TRBD2, as called in the table, went unchecked against the DNA. TRBV21-1 is annotated as a pseudogene. The CDR3 spans 18 residues.